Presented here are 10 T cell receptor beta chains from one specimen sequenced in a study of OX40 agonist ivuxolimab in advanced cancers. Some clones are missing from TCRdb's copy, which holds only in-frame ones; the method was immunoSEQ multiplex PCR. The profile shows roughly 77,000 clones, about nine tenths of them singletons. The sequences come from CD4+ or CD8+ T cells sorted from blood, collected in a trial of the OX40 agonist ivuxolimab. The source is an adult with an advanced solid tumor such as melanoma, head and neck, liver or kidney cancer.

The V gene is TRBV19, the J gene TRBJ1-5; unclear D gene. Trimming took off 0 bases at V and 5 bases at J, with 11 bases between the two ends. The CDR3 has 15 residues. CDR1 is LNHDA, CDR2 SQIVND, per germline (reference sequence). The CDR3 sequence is CASSIDGQSHQPQHF. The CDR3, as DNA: TGTGCCAGTAGTATAGATGGCCAGAGCCATCAGCCCCAGCATTTT.

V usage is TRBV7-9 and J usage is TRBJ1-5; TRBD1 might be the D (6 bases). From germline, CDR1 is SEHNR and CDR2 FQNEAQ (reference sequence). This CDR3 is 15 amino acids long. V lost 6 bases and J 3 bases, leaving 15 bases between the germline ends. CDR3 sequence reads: CASSPGGGINQPQHF. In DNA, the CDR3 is TGTGCCAGCAGTCCGGGAGGGGGGATCAATCAGCCCCAGCATTTT.

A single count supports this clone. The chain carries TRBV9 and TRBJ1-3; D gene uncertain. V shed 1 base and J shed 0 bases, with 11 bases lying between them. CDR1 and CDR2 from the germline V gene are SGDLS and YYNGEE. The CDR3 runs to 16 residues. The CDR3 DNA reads TGTGCCAGCAGCGTAAGTGGCTTAAGCTCTGGAAACACCATATATTTT. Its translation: CASSVSGLSSGNTIYF.

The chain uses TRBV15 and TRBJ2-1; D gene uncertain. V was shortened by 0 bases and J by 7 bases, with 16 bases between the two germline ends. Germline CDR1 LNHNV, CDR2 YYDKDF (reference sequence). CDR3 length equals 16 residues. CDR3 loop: CATSREGRTISNEQFF. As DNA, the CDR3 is TGTGCCACCAGCAGAGAAGGGCGGACCATATCTAATGAGCAGTTCTTC.

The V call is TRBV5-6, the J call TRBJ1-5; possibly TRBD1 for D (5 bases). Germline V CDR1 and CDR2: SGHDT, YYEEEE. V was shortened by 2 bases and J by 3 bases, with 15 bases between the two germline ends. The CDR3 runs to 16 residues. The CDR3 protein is CASSFSLDRVNQPQHF. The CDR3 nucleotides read TGTGCCAGCAGCTTTTCCCTCGACAGAGTCAATCAGCCCCAGCATTTT.

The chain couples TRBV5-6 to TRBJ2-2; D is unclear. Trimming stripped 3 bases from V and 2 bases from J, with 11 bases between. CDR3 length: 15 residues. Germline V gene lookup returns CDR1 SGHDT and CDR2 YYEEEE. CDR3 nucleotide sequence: TGTGCCAGCAGCTCCTTAACAACTAACACCGGGGAGCTGTTTTTT. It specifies CASSSLTTNTGELFF.

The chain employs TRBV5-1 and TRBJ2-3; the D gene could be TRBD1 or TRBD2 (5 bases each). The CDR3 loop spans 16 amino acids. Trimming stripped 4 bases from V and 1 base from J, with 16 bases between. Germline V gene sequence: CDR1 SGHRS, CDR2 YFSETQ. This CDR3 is CASSAAGTSGTDTQYF. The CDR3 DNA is TGCGCCAGCAGCGCAGCCGGGACGAGTGGCACAGATACGCAGTATTTT.

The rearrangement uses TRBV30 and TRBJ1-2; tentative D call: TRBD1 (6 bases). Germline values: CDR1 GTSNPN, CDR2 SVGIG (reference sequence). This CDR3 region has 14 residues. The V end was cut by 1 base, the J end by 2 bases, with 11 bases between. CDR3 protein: CAWSGTGSNYGYTF. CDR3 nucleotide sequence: TGTGCCTGGAGTGGAACAGGGTCAAACTATGGCTACACCTTC.

CDR3 nucleotides: TGTGCAAGTCGCTCACTAGCGGGACCATTTGAGCAGTACTTC. This sequence encodes CASRSLAGPFEQYF. V is TRBV12-2 and J is TRBJ2-7; TRBD2, the table's D call, lacks a check against the DNA. TRBV12-2 is labeled a pseudogene. CDR3 length: 14 amino acids.

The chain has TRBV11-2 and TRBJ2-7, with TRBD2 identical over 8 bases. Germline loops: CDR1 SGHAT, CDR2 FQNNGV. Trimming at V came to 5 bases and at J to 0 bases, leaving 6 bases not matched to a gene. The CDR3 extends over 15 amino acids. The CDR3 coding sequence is TGTGCCAGCAGCCCCTGGACTAGCCTCTCCTACGAGCAGTACTTC. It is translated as CASSPWTSLSYEQYF.